This T cell receptor (beta chain) was sequenced in a study of blood T cell repertoires in COVID-19. Clones were read by immunoSEQ multiplex PCR, and TCRdb kept only the in-frame ones, dropping some. The sample carries about 270,000 clones, roughly nine tenths recorded once. The CDR3 is 16 amino acids. Germline CDR1 reads MNHEY; CDR2 reads SMNVEV (reference sequence). With V trimmed by 4 bases and J by 5 bases, 5 bases remained unmatched. The sequenced sample consisted of peripheral blood. The chain combines TRBV27 with TRBJ2-2, with 12 positions matching TRBD2. The sequence derives from a woman under 40 with COVID-19, enrolled during active disease. CDR3: CASSSITSGGTGELFF. CDR3 DNA: TGTGCCAGCAGTTCAATCACTAGCGGGGGGACCGGGGAGCTGTTTTTT.